This TCR beta chain emerged from a study of T-cell reconstitution after alpha-beta-depleted transplantation in children. Comment on this clonotype: One end of the junction fails to match germline, which may point to a read error.

The TCRbeta library incorporated unique molecular identifiers. MiXCR was run by TCRdb on the PCR reads, yielding one entry per CDR3 protein. The table has fewer than 550,000 distinct CDR3 sequences, 16% seen once. Sequencing was performed on PBMCs, mostly from graft donor cells, taken 360 days after TCRalphabeta/CD19-depleted stem cell transplant. The clonotype originates from a boy younger than two who had a stem cell transplant for Wiskott-Aldrich syndrome, so the T cells may come from the graft donor.

The DNA for the CDR3 is TGTGCCAGCGGTTTACACAGTAGGGTAGCGAAGCAGTATTTT. Its protein product is CASGLHSRVAKQYF. V and J are TRBV12-3 or TRBV12-4 and TRBJ2-3, with TRBD2 as a possible D gene (5 bases). The CDR3 has 14 residues.